This is a list of T cell receptor beta chains from one sample in a study of T cell responses to AZD1222 COVID-19 vaccine. Only in-frame clones appear in the TCRdb table, and some are missing; sequencing was by immunoSEQ multiplex PCR. This table has 200,000 to 250,000 clones, roughly 94% appearing once. Sequencing used peripheral blood, obtained 28 days after the second dose of the MenACWY control vaccine. The source is an adult who received the MenACWY meningococcal vaccine as a control. Each CDR3 is given with its conserved first and last residue. D genes are given only for firm matches. For some rows the clone size is stated as once, few or many, or as a class when expanded; others skip it.

cdr3_aa: CAISAGQNNSPLHF
cdr3_nt: TGTGCCATCAGTGCCGGACAGAATAATTCACCCCTCCACTTT
d_call: -
j_call: TRBJ1-6
clone_size: -
v_call: TRBV10-3

cdr3_aa: CASSIGGIDTQYF
cdr3_nt: TGTGCCAGTAGTATTGGGGGAATAGATACGCAGTATTTT
d_call: -
j_call: TRBJ2-3
clone_size: -
v_call: TRBV19

cdr3_aa: CASSTGIYYGYTF
cdr3_nt: TGTGCCAGCAGTACCGGGATCTACTATGGCTACACCTTC
d_call: -
j_call: TRBJ1-2
clone_size: -
v_call: TRBV28

cdr3_aa: CASSFGPKGGTRAYEQYF
cdr3_nt: TGTGCCAGCAGTTTTGGGCCCAAGGGGGGAACAAGGGCCTACGAGCAGTACTTC
d_call: -
j_call: TRBJ2-7
clone_size: -
v_call: TRBV28

cdr3_aa: CASSGTGGGYTF
cdr3_nt: TGTGCCAGCAGTGGGACAGGGGGTGGCTACACCTTC
d_call: TRBD1
j_call: TRBJ1-2
clone_size: once
v_call: TRBV12-3/TRBV12-4

cdr3_aa: CASSQRGMNTEAFF
cdr3_nt: TGTGCCAGCAGTCAACGAGGAATGAACACTGAAGCTTTCTTT
d_call: -
j_call: TRBJ1-1
clone_size: -
v_call: TRBV6-5

cdr3_aa: CAISDLRTGDSYNEQFF
cdr3_nt: TGTGCCATCAGTGACCTACGGACAGGCGACTCCTACAATGAGCAGTTCTTC
d_call: TRBD1
j_call: TRBJ2-1
clone_size: -
v_call: TRBV10-3

cdr3_aa: CASSSPGLNEQYF
cdr3_nt: TGTGCCAGCAGCTCGCCAGGACTCAACGAGCAGTACTTC
d_call: -
j_call: TRBJ2-7
clone_size: -
v_call: TRBV5-4

cdr3_aa: CASSSLGGSNTGELFF
cdr3_nt: TGTGCCAGCAGCTCCCTAGGGGGGTCGAACACCGGGGAGCTGTTTTTT
d_call: -
j_call: TRBJ2-2
clone_size: -
v_call: TRBV5-4

cdr3_aa: CASSVNRELNTEAFF
cdr3_nt: TGTGCCAGCAGCGTGAACAGGGAATTGAACACTGAAGCTTTCTTT
d_call: -
j_call: TRBJ1-1
clone_size: -
v_call: TRBV5-4

cdr3_aa: CASSSDYEQYF
cdr3_nt: TGTGCCAGCAGTTCGGATTACGAGCAGTACTTC
d_call: -
j_call: TRBJ2-7
clone_size: -
v_call: TRBV28

cdr3_aa: CASRRGAYNEQFF
cdr3_nt: TGTGCCAGCAGGCGGGGGGCCTACAATGAGCAGTTCTTC
d_call: TRBD2
j_call: TRBJ2-1
clone_size: -
v_call: TRBV3-1/TRBV3-2

cdr3_aa: CASSMVGQLPRTEAFF
cdr3_nt: TGTGCCAGTAGTATGGTCGGACAGCTTCCAAGGACTGAAGCTTTCTTT
d_call: -
j_call: TRBJ1-1
clone_size: -
v_call: TRBV19

cdr3_aa: CAIKVSSTYEQYF
cdr3_nt: TGTGCCATCAAGGTTAGCTCAACCTACGAGCAGTACTTC
d_call: -
j_call: TRBJ2-7
clone_size: -
v_call: TRBV10-3

cdr3_aa: CASSTRTASNSPLHF
cdr3_nt: TGTGCCAGCAGCACCCGGACAGCTTCCAATTCACCCCTCCACTTT
d_call: -
j_call: TRBJ1-6
clone_size: -
v_call: TRBV5-8

cdr3_aa: CASSLAATAGTDTQYF
cdr3_nt: TGCGCCAGCAGCTTGGCGGCCACCGCTGGCACAGATACGCAGTATTTT
d_call: -
j_call: TRBJ2-3
clone_size: -
v_call: TRBV5-1

cdr3_aa: CATSRDWGQGNQPQHF
cdr3_nt: TGTGCCACCAGCAGAGATTGGGGACAGGGCAATCAGCCCCAGCATTTT
d_call: TRBD1
j_call: TRBJ1-5
clone_size: -
v_call: TRBV15

cdr3_aa: CASSTGYSSGNTIYF
cdr3_nt: TGTGCCAGCAGCACAGGGTACTCCTCTGGAAACACCATATATTTT
d_call: -
j_call: TRBJ1-3
clone_size: -
v_call: TRBV3-1/TRBV3-2

cdr3_aa: CASSKVGQGSGNEQFF
cdr3_nt: -
d_call: -
j_call: TRBJ2-1
clone_size: -
v_call: TRBV21-1

cdr3_aa: CATSDSASAQETQYF
cdr3_nt: TGTGCCACCAGTGATTCGGCTAGCGCCCAAGAGACCCAGTACTTC
d_call: -
j_call: TRBJ2-5
clone_size: -
v_call: TRBV24-1

cdr3_aa: CASRAESSYEQYF
cdr3_nt: TGTGCCAGCAGGGCGGAGAGCTCCTACGAGCAGTACTTC
d_call: -
j_call: TRBJ2-7
clone_size: -
v_call: TRBV7-9

cdr3_aa: CASGGTNEKLFF
cdr3_nt: TGTGCCAGCGGGGGGACTAATGAAAAACTGTTTTTT
d_call: -
j_call: TRBJ1-4
clone_size: -
v_call: TRBV6-6

cdr3_aa: CASSGTGGGYEQYF
cdr3_nt: TGTGCCAGCAGCGGAACAGGGGGCGGGTACGAGCAGTACTTC
d_call: TRBD1
j_call: TRBJ2-7
clone_size: -
v_call: TRBV7-2

cdr3_aa: CASSGGPNTEAFF
cdr3_nt: TGTGCCAGCAGCGGGGGCCCGAACACTGAAGCTTTCTTT
d_call: -
j_call: TRBJ1-1
clone_size: -
v_call: TRBV7-9

cdr3_aa: CASSPGNTEAFF
cdr3_nt: TGTGCCAGCAGCCCAGGGAACACTGAAGCTTTCTTT
d_call: -
j_call: TRBJ1-1
clone_size: -
v_call: TRBV3-1/TRBV3-2

cdr3_aa: CATPGQGGFYEQYF
cdr3_nt: TGTGCCACCCCAGGTCAGGGAGGGTTTTACGAGCAGTACTTC
d_call: TRBD2
j_call: TRBJ2-7
clone_size: -
v_call: TRBV24-1

cdr3_aa: CASSLEGGRNQPQHF
cdr3_nt: TGTGCCAGCAGTTTAGAGGGGGGTCGCAATCAGCCCCAGCATTTT
d_call: -
j_call: TRBJ1-5
clone_size: once
v_call: TRBV27

cdr3_aa: CASRITGIYGYTF
cdr3_nt: TGTGCCAGCAGGATAACAGGGATCTATGGCTACACCTTC
d_call: -
j_call: TRBJ1-2
clone_size: once
v_call: TRBV28

cdr3_aa: CASSLGQNFYEQYF
cdr3_nt: TGTGCCAGCAGTTTAGGGCAGAACTTCTACGAGCAGTACTTC
d_call: -
j_call: TRBJ2-7
clone_size: -
v_call: TRBV27

cdr3_aa: CAIADSGGGYGYTF
cdr3_nt: TGTGCCATCGCGGATTCAGGGGGTGGCTATGGCTACACCTTC
d_call: TRBD1
j_call: TRBJ1-2
clone_size: -
v_call: TRBV10-3

cdr3_aa: CASSESGRDYEQYF
cdr3_nt: TGTGCCAGCAGTGAAAGCGGGAGGGACTACGAGCAGTACTTC
d_call: TRBD2
j_call: TRBJ2-7
clone_size: -
v_call: TRBV6-1

cdr3_aa: CASSIVWSLAGGGETQYF
cdr3_nt: TGTGCCAGTAGTATAGTTTGGTCGCTAGCGGGAGGTGGTGAGACCCAGTACTTC
d_call: TRBD2
j_call: TRBJ2-5
clone_size: -
v_call: TRBV19

cdr3_aa: CASSINWDSYNSPLHF
cdr3_nt: TGTGCCAGTAGTATTAATTGGGACAGCTATAATTCACCCCTCCACTTT
d_call: TRBD1
j_call: TRBJ1-6
clone_size: -
v_call: TRBV19

cdr3_aa: CASSLGQGDYGYTF
cdr3_nt: TGTGCCAGCAGCTTGGGACAGGGGGACTATGGCTACACCTTC
d_call: TRBD1
j_call: TRBJ1-2
clone_size: -
v_call: TRBV14

cdr3_aa: CASSSSNYNEQFF
cdr3_nt: TGTGCCAGCAGTTCCTCCAACTACAATGAGCAGTTCTTC
d_call: -
j_call: TRBJ2-1
clone_size: -
v_call: TRBV28

cdr3_aa: CASTGREEGHEQFF
cdr3_nt: TGCGCCAGCACGGGTCGGGAGGAAGGCCATGAGCAGTTCTTC
d_call: TRBD2
j_call: TRBJ2-1
clone_size: -
v_call: TRBV23-1

cdr3_aa: CASSQAGRTEAFF
cdr3_nt: TGCGCCAGCAGCCAGGCGGGGCGAACTGAAGCTTTCTTT
d_call: -
j_call: TRBJ1-1
clone_size: -
v_call: TRBV4-3